This T cell receptor beta chain was sequenced in a study of naive and memory T cell subsets. The table lists this clonotype with many counts. Its antigen remains unidentified. An equimolar mix of two oligonucleotides served as the beta constant-region primer for TRBC1 and TRBC2. The ligated cDNA underwent four PCR rounds using SP2 and nested alpha and beta constant-region primers. TCRdb ran MiXCR on the UMI-ligation and nested PCR reads and lists one entry per CDR3 protein. The sample holds 150,000 or so distinct CDR3 sequences, over 15% seen once. Trimming removed 5 bases from V and 5 bases from J, with 21 bases in between. The CDR3 has 16 amino acids. Per germline, CDR1 SEHNR and CDR2 FQNEAQ (reference sequence). Study-wide points: Over 85% of naive TCR sequences appeared only once, unlike memory subsets.

Specimen: naive CD4+ T cells from blood. This clonotype was sampled from a human donor in good health. The rearrangement links TRBV7-9 to TRBJ2-5; D might be TRBD1 or TRBD2, each matching 5 bases. The DNA for the CDR3 is TGTGCCAGCAGCGCCACAGGCCGGTGGCCGGGGGAGACCCAGTACTTC. This translates into CASSATGRWPGETQYF.